This is a list of T cell receptor beta chains from one sample in a study of OX40 agonist ivuxolimab in advanced cancers. TCRdb's copy holds only in-frame clones and misses some; the assay was immunoSEQ multiplex PCR. The sample holds some 65,000 clones, 80% to 90% seen once. Sequencing was performed on CD4+ or CD8+ T cells sorted from blood, taken in a trial of the OX40 agonist ivuxolimab. The receptors shown here come from an adult with an advanced solid tumor such as melanoma, head and neck, liver or kidney cancer. Each CDR3 is given with its conserved first and last residue. A D gene is named only where the DNA matches it firmly. Clone size, where shown, is once, few, many, or a class for clones that have expanded.

cdr3_nt cdr3_aa j_call clone_size d_call v_call
TGTGCCTGGAGACTTGGGACAGGGGGTAGGGATACGCAGTATTTT CAWRLGTGGRDTQYF TRBJ2-3 . TRBD1 TRBV30
TGTGCCAGCAGGGGACTAGCGGTACCCTACGAGCAGTACTTC CASRGLAVPYEQYF TRBJ2-7 once TRBD2 TRBV5-5
TGTGCCAGCAGCCCGACTAGCGGGAGCTACAATGAGCAGTTCTTC CASSPTSGSYNEQFF TRBJ2-1 . TRBD2 TRBV6-6
TGTGCCAGCCGCCCGAGCGGGGGTTACAATGAGCAGTTCTTC CASRPSGGYNEQFF TRBJ2-1 . TRBD2 TRBV6-5
TGCGCCAGCAGGAAAGAGGGGGGGGGTGAAGCTTTCTTT CASRKEGGGEAFF TRBJ1-1 . . TRBV5-1
TGTGCCGGAACTGGGGGGTTTGGCAGCTCCTACGAGCAGTACTTC CAGTGGFGSSYEQYF TRBJ2-7 . . TRBV6-1
TGTGCCAGCAGCTTAGTGGGGACTATCTCCTACAATGAGCAGTTCTTC CASSLVGTISYNEQFF TRBJ2-1 medium-sized TRBD2 TRBV11-2
TGTGCCAGCAGCTCCTGGACCAATCAGCCCCAGCATTTT CASSSWTNQPQHF TRBJ1-5 few . TRBV7-2
TGTGCCAGTAGTTCGGACAGGGGAGGAAATCAGCCCCAGCATTTT CASSSDRGGNQPQHF TRBJ1-5 . TRBD1 TRBV19
TGTGCCAGCAGCTTAGCCGCAGGGGCGACTGGCTACACCTTC CASSLAAGATGYTF TRBJ1-2 . . TRBV7-9
TGTGCCAGCAGTGAAACCGGGGCCGCGAACACCGGGGAGCTGTTTTTT CASSETGAANTGELFF TRBJ2-2 . . TRBV2
TGTGCCTGGAGTGGGGGGACATTAAGGGCCATATATTTT CAWSGGTLRAIYF TRBJ1-3 . . TRBV30
TGTGCCAGCAGCGAGGGGACAGACTCTGGAAACACCATATATTTT CASSEGTDSGNTIYF TRBJ1-3 . TRBD1 TRBV7-6
TGTGCCAGCAGCCAGGGGCTAGCGGGGGCCTCTTCAGCCAATGAGCAGTTCTTC CASSQGLAGASSANEQFF TRBJ2-1 . TRBD2 TRBV7-6
TGTGCCAGTAGTAACCAGCAGGCCTACAATGAGCAGTTCTTC CASSNQQAYNEQFF TRBJ2-1 once . TRBV19
TGTGCCACCAGCGGGACAGGGGTTAATTCACCCCTCCACTTT CATSGTGVNSPLHF TRBJ1-6 . TRBD1 TRBV15
TGCGCCAGCAGCTCCAACGGGGGTTCTGGAAACACCATATATTTT CASSSNGGSGNTIYF TRBJ1-3 . . TRBV5-1
TGTGCCGTACAAACGTCACGCGCAGATACGCAGTATTTT CAVQTSRADTQYF TRBJ2-3 . . TRBV6-5
TGTGCCAGCAGCTCCCTAGCTGACTACGAGCAGTACTTC CASSSLADYEQYF TRBJ2-7 . . TRBV13
TGCGCCAGCAGCACGTGGCAGGGTATGGGCACAGATACGCAGTATTTT CASSTWQGMGTDTQYF TRBJ2-3 . . TRBV5-1
TGTGCCAGTAGCGCACGGAGAGCCGTGAACACTGAAGCTTTCTTT CASSARRAVNTEAFF TRBJ1-1 . . TRBV19
TGTGCCAGCAGCCGGCTATGGGGGAAGTCCTATAATTCACCCCTCCACTTT CASSRLWGKSYNSPLHF TRBJ1-6 . . TRBV11-2
TGCAGCGTTGAAGAAGCAGTATCGACCACTGAAGCTTTCTTT CSVEEAVSTTEAFF TRBJ1-1 . . TRBV29-1
TGTGCCAGCACCGACGCCCGGGACTATGGCTACACCTTC CASTDARDYGYTF TRBJ1-2 few . TRBV2
TGTGCCAGCAGCAAACAGGGGAGCAATCAGCCCCAGCATTTT CASSKQGSNQPQHF TRBJ1-5 . . TRBV21-1
TGTGCCAGCAGCTCGAGGTTGGGTAGCGGGGGGGAATATTCCTACAATGAGCAGTTCTTC CASSSRLGSGGEYSYNEQFF TRBJ2-1 once TRBD2 TRBV7-6
TGTGCCAGCAGCGGGCGGAAGCAGGGGGCTATTTACGAGCAGTACTTC CASSGRKQGAIYEQYF TRBJ2-7 . TRBD1 TRBV28
TGTGCCAGCAGCATCCGGGACAGGGGGGAGCAGTACTTC CASSIRDRGEQYF TRBJ2-7 once TRBD1 TRBV5-5
TGCAGCGTGAATACGGGGATCGACAATGAGCAGTTCTTC CSVNTGIDNEQFF TRBJ2-1 once . TRBV29-1
TGTGCCAGCAGCCCCACGACTAGCATCCACGAGCAGTACTTC CASSPTTSIHEQYF TRBJ2-7 . TRBD2 TRBV7-3
TGCGCCAGCAGCTTGGGGGGACTAGATTTCACAGATACGCAGTATTTT CASSLGGLDFTDTQYF TRBJ2-3 . TRBD2 TRBV5-1
TGTGCCAGTAGTTCCCGACTAGCGCGGAACCTCAATGAGCAGTTCTTC CASSSRLARNLNEQFF TRBJ2-1 . TRBD2 TRBV19
TGTGCCAGCAGCATTACCCGTGGCTCTGGGGCCAACGTCCTGACTTTC CASSITRGSGANVLTF TRBJ2-6 . . TRBV7-9
TGTGCCAGCAGCCAGGGTTTCGGGGATTGGGAGACCCAGTACTTC CASSQGFGDWETQYF TRBJ2-5 . . TRBV6-1
TGTGCCAGCAGCTTGGGGGGGCAATCCTACAATGAGCAGTTCTTC CASSLGGQSYNEQFF TRBJ2-1 . . TRBV5-4
TGTGCCAGCATACCTACGAGACAGTTCACAGATACGCAGTATTTT CASIPTRQFTDTQYF TRBJ2-3 . . TRBV27
TGTGCCAGCAGCGCGGGGGGGCCGGTAGATACGCAGTATTTT CASSAGGPVDTQYF TRBJ2-3 . TRBD2 TRBV9
TGTGCCAGCAGCGCTCGGCAGGGGGCTAGCGGGGGGATTGAGCAGTTCTTC CASSARQGASGGIEQFF TRBJ2-1 once TRBD2 TRBV7-6
TGTGCCAGCAGGATACAGGGGGCGCAGGGTTCACCCCTCCACTTT CASRIQGAQGSPLHF TRBJ1-6 . TRBD1 TRBV5-4
TGTGCCAGCAGTCCCCGGGAAAACACTGAAGCTTTCTTT CASSPRENTEAFF TRBJ1-1 . . TRBV27
TGTGCCAGCAGCTTAGCGGGGATTGCAACTAATGAAAAACTGTTTTTT CASSLAGIATNEKLFF TRBJ1-4 once . TRBV7-6
TGCGCCAGCAGCCAGGGGGGCGCGGGCACTGAAGCTTTCTTT CASSQGGAGTEAFF TRBJ1-1 few TRBD1 TRBV5-1
TGTGCCAGCCAGGACAGGGTGAACACTGAAGCTTTCTTT CASQDRVNTEAFF TRBJ1-1 few TRBD1 TRBV6-5
TGTGCCAGCAGCACAGGGAGGAGCGAGCAGTACTTC CASSTGRSEQYF TRBJ2-7 once . TRBV2
TGTGCCAGCGGACCATGGGGGGCCCAGTACTTC CASGPWGAQYF TRBJ2-5 . . TRBV6-5
TGTGCCAGCAGCGTCACCGGGACTAGCATTTACGAGCAGTACTTC CASSVTGTSIYEQYF TRBJ2-7 once TRBD2 TRBV11-2
TGTGCCAGCAGCGTAGATAGCGAGGGCCTCGATACGCAGTATTTT CASSVDSEGLDTQYF TRBJ2-3 . . TRBV9
TGTGCCAGTAGTGAACAGAGCAATCAGCCCCAGCATTTT CASSEQSNQPQHF TRBJ1-5 few . TRBV19